A selection of T cell receptor beta chains follows, all from one sample in a study of monozygotic twins with inflammatory bowel disease. TCRdb reprocessed the 5' RACE reads, with one entry per CDR3 protein and no DNA. This sample's clone table lists approximately 400,000 distinct CDR3 sequences. Sequencing used blood. The receptor source for this set is a human donor with ulcerative colitis or Crohn's disease, or a healthy co-twin of an affected twin (not recorded which). Each CDR3 is given with its conserved first and last residue.

V: TRBV19; J: TRBJ2-1; CDR3: CASSARYNEQFF
V: TRBV12-3/TRBV12-4; J: TRBJ1-5; CDR3: CASSFQQHNQPQHF
V: TRBV27; J: TRBJ1-5; CDR3: CASRMTVGSQPQHF
V: TRBV29-1; J: TRBJ2-7; CDR3: CSVSGTGDSSYEQYF
V: TRBV5-1; J: TRBJ2-7; CDR3: CASSTLGGAYEQYF
V: TRBV30; J: TRBJ1-2; CDR3: CAWAQGARGYTF
V: TRBV4-2; J: TRBJ2-1; CDR3: CASSQYQGSRPGGGYNEQFF
V: TRBV5-1; J: TRBJ2-2; CDR3: CASSGGQGNGELFF
V: TRBV7-2; J: TRBJ2-5; CDR3: CASSRRLDQETQYF
V: TRBV13; J: TRBJ2-7; CDR3: CASRPRNYEQYF
V: TRBV5-1; J: TRBJ1-2; CDR3: CASGLRFGQGAPPDGYTF
V: TRBV6-2/TRBV6-3; J: TRBJ1-2; CDR3: CASSYSPGGSSYGYTF
V: TRBV7-7; J: TRBJ2-2; CDR3: CASSPSGGGGETGELFF
V: TRBV28; J: TRBJ1-3; CDR3: CASSFWSSISSGNTIYF
V: TRBV15; J: TRBJ1-1; CDR3: CATSSRQGAGAEAFF
V: TRBV2; J: TRBJ1-1; CDR3: CASREDRGKAFF
V: TRBV30; J: TRBJ1-4; CDR3: CAWSVGSSNEKLFF
V: TRBV20-1; J: TRBJ2-7; CDR3: CSASGRRDYEQYF
V: TRBV5-1; J: TRBJ1-2; CDR3: CASSRTGDRNYGYTF
V: TRBV12-3/TRBV12-4; J: TRBJ2-7; CDR3: CASSKGQGSYEQYF
V: TRBV30; J: TRBJ1-3; CDR3: CAWSATGETRNTIYF
V: TRBV3-1; J: TRBJ2-5; CDR3: CASSQDREQETQYF
V: TRBV14; J: TRBJ2-1; CDR3: CASSQSSGGIYEQFF
V: TRBV4-1; J: TRBJ2-4; CDR3: CASSQPTRGQKNIQYF
V: TRBV7-2; J: TRBJ2-2; CDR3: CASTVASGGFGELFF
V: TRBV29-1; J: TRBJ2-1; CDR3: CSAPRGSREQFF
V: TRBV28; J: TRBJ1-2; CDR3: CASSLRPPDNYGYTF
V: TRBV7-2; J: TRBJ1-4; CDR3: CASSLARINEKLFF
V: TRBV13; J: TRBJ2-7; CDR3: CASSLGRGAYEQYF
V: TRBV4-3; J: TRBJ2-2; CDR3: CASSQDPGVATGELFF